This T cell receptor beta chain was documented in a study of glioma-infiltrating T cells. Study-wide results and limits: Above-expected tissue-blood divergence occurred in all gliomas, most in low-grade ones. CDR3 overlap between tissue and blood was very small.

Amplification of TCR alpha and beta CDR3 regions from RNA used iRepertoire nested multiplex PCR. TCRdb reprocessed the multiplex PCR reads via MiXCR and lists one record per CDR3 protein. The table has approximately 190,000 distinct CDR3 sequences, around 30% seen once; the top ten hold 20%. Ten or more counts support this clonotype. Its specificity is not known. Sequencing was carried out using glioma tissue, nonneoplastic brain tissue, or PBMCs (not recorded which). The TCR sequence derives from a human donor with low-grade glioma or glioblastoma, undergoing nonglioma brain surgery, or in good health (not recorded which).

CDR3 bases: TGTGCCAGCAGCTTAGGGCAGAGGGGAGAGGCTTTCTTT. Amino acids: CASSLGQRGEAFF. V gene TRBV7-2 combines with J gene TRBJ1-1, with a tentative D call TRBD1 (5 bases). The CDR3 has 13 amino acids. The germline gives CDR1 SGHTA, CDR2 FQGNSA. V lost 1 base to trimming and J lost 11 bases, with 14 bases between them.